These T cell receptor beta chains were read from a single sample in a study of cytomegalovirus exposure and HLA in healthy donors. Only in-frame clones appear in the TCRdb table, and some are missing; sequencing was by immunoSEQ multiplex PCR. The sample yields about 110,000 clones, approximately 83% seen once. Input material: PBMCs. The receptors were sampled from a middle-aged man in good health and CMV-seronegative. The CDR3 runs from the conserved cysteine through the conserved F or W. The order of the fields is D gene, J gene, clone size, V gene, CDR3 protein, CDR3 DNA. A D gene is named only where the DNA matches it firmly. Clone size appears in some rows only: once, few, many, or a class for an expanded clone.

d_gene: NA
j_gene: TRBJ1-5
abundance: NA
v_gene: TRBV28
CDR3aa: CASSLNPRDQPQHF
CDR3nt: TGTGCCAGCAGTTTAAACCCGAGGGATCAGCCCCAGCATTTT

d_gene: NA
j_gene: TRBJ1-6
abundance: NA
v_gene: TRBV19
CDR3aa: CASKSGRGGNSPLHF
CDR3nt: TGTGCCAGTAAATCCGGGAGAGGAGGAAATTCACCCCTCCACTTT

d_gene: NA
j_gene: TRBJ1-1
abundance: NA
v_gene: TRBV7-9
CDR3aa: CASIFGASNTEAFF
CDR3nt: TGTGCCAGCATCTTTGGGGCGTCGAACACTGAAGCTTTCTTT

d_gene: NA
j_gene: TRBJ1-1
abundance: once
v_gene: TRBV5-4
CDR3aa: CASSLKGAGTEAFF
CDR3nt: TGTGCCAGCAGCTTGAAAGGGGCGGGGACTGAAGCTTTCTTT

d_gene: NA
j_gene: TRBJ1-1
abundance: NA
v_gene: TRBV9
CDR3aa: CASSVGGTPTEAFF
CDR3nt: TGTGCCAGCAGCGTAGGAGGGACACCGACTGAAGCTTTCTTT

d_gene: TRBD1
j_gene: TRBJ2-1
abundance: NA
v_gene: TRBV29-1
CDR3aa: CSVGTGVGKSYNEQFF
CDR3nt: TGCAGCGTCGGGACAGGGGTGGGTAAGTCCTACAATGAGCAGTTCTTC

d_gene: NA
j_gene: TRBJ1-2
abundance: NA
v_gene: TRBV5-1
CDR3aa: CASSSPGRGNYGYTF
CDR3nt: TGCGCCAGCAGCTCCCCCGGGAGGGGGAACTATGGCTACACCTTC

d_gene: TRBD1
j_gene: TRBJ1-2
abundance: NA
v_gene: TRBV2
CDR3aa: CANLGRDRGLSSYGYTF
CDR3nt: TGTGCCAACCTAGGCCGGGACAGGGGGCTTTCAAGCTATGGCTACACCTTC

d_gene: NA
j_gene: TRBJ1-1
abundance: NA
v_gene: TRBV5-1
CDR3aa: CASSWPGNTEAFF
CDR3nt: TGCGCCAGCAGCTGGCCGGGAAACACTGAAGCTTTCTTT

d_gene: TRBD1
j_gene: TRBJ1-6
abundance: NA
v_gene: TRBV7-9
CDR3aa: CASSQGQPNSPLHF
CDR3nt: TGTGCCAGCAGCCAGGGACAGCCGAATTCACCCCTCCACTTT

d_gene: NA
j_gene: TRBJ1-6
abundance: NA
v_gene: TRBV14
CDR3aa: CASSPLRDSEGNSPLHF
CDR3nt: TGTGCCAGCAGCCCATTACGGGACTCCGAGGGCAATTCACCCCTCCACTTT

d_gene: TRBD1
j_gene: TRBJ1-5
abundance: NA
v_gene: TRBV14
CDR3aa: CASSQAGGTNQPQHF
CDR3nt: TGTGCCAGCAGCCAAGCAGGGGGTACCAATCAGCCCCAGCATTTT

d_gene: TRBD1
j_gene: TRBJ2-5
abundance: NA
v_gene: TRBV29-1
CDR3aa: CSVSWTGSETQYF
CDR3nt: TGCAGCGTTTCTTGGACAGGGAGCGAGACCCAGTACTTC

d_gene: NA
j_gene: TRBJ2-7
abundance: NA
v_gene: TRBV7-2
CDR3aa: CASTEGRSFEQYF
CDR3nt: TGTGCCAGCACCGAAGGGAGGTCCTTTGAGCAGTACTTC

d_gene: NA
j_gene: TRBJ1-2
abundance: NA
v_gene: TRBV10-3
CDR3aa: CAISESPQTGYGYTF
CDR3nt: TGTGCCATCAGTGAGTCGCCCCAGACGGGCTATGGCTACACCTTC

d_gene: NA
j_gene: TRBJ1-2
abundance: NA
v_gene: TRBV6-5
CDR3aa: CASGHRRNYGYTF
CDR3nt: TGTGCCAGCGGCCATCGCAGAAACTATGGCTACACCTTC

d_gene: TRBD1
j_gene: TRBJ1-1
abundance: NA
v_gene: TRBV7-2
CDR3aa: CASSSGQGNTEAFF
CDR3nt: TGTGCCAGCAGCTCTGGACAGGGGAACACTGAAGCTTTCTTT

d_gene: TRBD1
j_gene: TRBJ2-1
abundance: NA
v_gene: TRBV4-1
CDR3aa: CASSQDRAGGYNEQFF
CDR3nt: TGCGCCAGCAGCCAAGATAGGGCAGGGGGCTACAATGAGCAGTTCTTC

d_gene: NA
j_gene: TRBJ1-6
abundance: once
v_gene: TRBV2
CDR3aa: CASDSNSPLHF
CDR3nt: TGTGCCAGTGACAGTAATTCACCCCTCCACTTT

d_gene: NA
j_gene: TRBJ1-6
abundance: NA
v_gene: TRBV7-8
CDR3aa: CASSLAATASSYNSPLHF
CDR3nt: TGTGCCAGCAGCTTAGCGGCGACTGCGAGCTCCTATAATTCACCCCTCCACTTT

d_gene: NA
j_gene: TRBJ2-7
abundance: NA
v_gene: TRBV10-3
CDR3aa: CAISEPVFDEQYF
CDR3nt: TGTGCCATCAGTGAGCCGGTTTTTGACGAGCAGTACTTC

d_gene: NA
j_gene: TRBJ2-7
abundance: few
v_gene: TRBV25-1
CDR3aa: CASSDTGTGIKQYF
CDR3nt: TGTGCCAGCAGTGACACCGGGACTGGGATAAAGCAGTACTTC

d_gene: NA
j_gene: TRBJ2-7
abundance: NA
v_gene: TRBV11-3
CDR3aa: CASSLSDKAYEEQYF
CDR3nt: TGTGCCAGCAGCTTATCTGACAAAGCCTACGAAGAGCAGTACTTC